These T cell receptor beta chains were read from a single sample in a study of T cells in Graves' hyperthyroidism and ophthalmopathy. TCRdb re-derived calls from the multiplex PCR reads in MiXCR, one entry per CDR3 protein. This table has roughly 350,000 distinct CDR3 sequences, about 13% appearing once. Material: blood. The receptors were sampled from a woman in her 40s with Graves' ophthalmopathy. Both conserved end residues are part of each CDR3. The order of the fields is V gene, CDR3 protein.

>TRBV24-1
CATSTSYGPAGPQHF
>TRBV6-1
CASIPGIYSNQPQHF
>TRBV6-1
CASIKAETSTDTQYF
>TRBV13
CASRRSGGPPQFF
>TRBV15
CATSRDMERGETQYF
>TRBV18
CANAIGQGLGNEQFF
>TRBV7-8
CASSLAGGSGANVLTF
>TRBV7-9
CASTPGWGHTQYF
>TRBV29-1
CSSWTNTGELFF
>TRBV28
CASGWGGSNYGYTF
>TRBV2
CAGSYVVETQYF
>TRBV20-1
CSARDLGIEQYF
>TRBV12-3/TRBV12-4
CASTQEEKLFF
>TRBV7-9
CTSSRPKTQGAKADPQYF
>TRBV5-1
CASSLGPVEGAVNEQFF
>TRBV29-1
CSVPLGAGALNEQFF
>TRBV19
CASTSSGHTDTQYF
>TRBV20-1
CSAMSLGRTQYF
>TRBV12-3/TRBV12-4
CASTLAIGQPTDTQYF
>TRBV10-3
CAIFDGPGRAFF
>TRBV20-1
CSVVRRSGRANSFRNEQFF
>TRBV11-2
CASRGQVLPSEAFF
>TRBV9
CASSVVTSGADTQYF
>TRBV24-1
CATSEVSTDTQYF
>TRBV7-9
CASSPALPTDTQYF
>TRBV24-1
CATSGAAGSSYEQYF
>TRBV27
CASSLFPQSELNTEAFF
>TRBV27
CASSLEMATDTQYF
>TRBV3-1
CASSQGGGIANRETQYF
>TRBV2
CASSKPGDSYEQYF
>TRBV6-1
CASSERTGLSYEQYF
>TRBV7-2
CASSLIPPQPLRDGQERTQYF
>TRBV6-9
CASSYTAGSSGNTIYF
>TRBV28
CASSTGVNSPLHF
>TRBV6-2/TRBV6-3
CASTRGISYEQYF
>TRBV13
CASSLGLSGGATDTQYF
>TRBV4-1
CASSQFPGQGETQYF
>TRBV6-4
CASSDSSTSGPPHEQFF
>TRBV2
CASTSYGTPQETQYF
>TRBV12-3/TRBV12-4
CASSFGLDGTGELFF
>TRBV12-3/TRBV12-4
CASRADISGNTIYF
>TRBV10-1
CASSINNQPQHF
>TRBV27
CASSLYDRAYEQYF
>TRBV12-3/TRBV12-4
CASSPDPGSPGETQYF
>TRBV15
CATSREGVGNQPQHF
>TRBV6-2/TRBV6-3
CASSYQTGYGYTF
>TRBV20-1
CSASGTDGNTIYF
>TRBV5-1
CASSFGPSELLYNEQFF
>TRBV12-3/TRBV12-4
CASSRDYSEQYF
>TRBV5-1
CASCRGTNEKLFF
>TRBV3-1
CASSSLTGNTEAFF
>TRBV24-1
CATSDSRAREAFF
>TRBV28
CASSRPLQGGSYNSPLHF
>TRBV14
CASSRPQHF